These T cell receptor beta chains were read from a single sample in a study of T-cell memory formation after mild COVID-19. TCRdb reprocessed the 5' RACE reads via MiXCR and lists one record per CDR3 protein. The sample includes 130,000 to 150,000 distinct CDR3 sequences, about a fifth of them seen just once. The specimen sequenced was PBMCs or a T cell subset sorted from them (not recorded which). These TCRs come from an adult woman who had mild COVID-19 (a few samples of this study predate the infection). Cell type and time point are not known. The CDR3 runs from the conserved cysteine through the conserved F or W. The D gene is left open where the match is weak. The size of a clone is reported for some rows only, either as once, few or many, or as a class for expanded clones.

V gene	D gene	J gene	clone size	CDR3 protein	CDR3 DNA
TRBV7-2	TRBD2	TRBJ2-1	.	CASSWGLASDEQFF	TGTGCCAGCAGCTGGGGACTAGCGTCGGATGAGCAGTTCTTC
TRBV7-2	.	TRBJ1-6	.	CASSLGRQGSNSPLHF	TGTGCCAGCAGCTTAGGGCGCCAGGGGAGTAATTCACCCCTCCACTTT
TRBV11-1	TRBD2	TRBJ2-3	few	CASQTSRSADTQYF	TGTGCCAGCCAGACTAGCCGTAGCGCAGATACGCAGTATTTT
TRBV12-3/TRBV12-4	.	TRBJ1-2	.	CASSSVQGSYGYTF	TGTGCCAGCAGTTCGGTACAGGGTTCTTATGGCTACACCTTC
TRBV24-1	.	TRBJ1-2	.	CATSDRDAHYGYTF	TGTGCCACCAGTGACAGGGACGCGCACTATGGCTACACCTTC
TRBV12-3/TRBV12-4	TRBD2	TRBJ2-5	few	CASSFKGLGQETQYF	TGTGCCAGCAGTTTCAAGGGACTAGGTCAAGAGACCCAGTACTTC
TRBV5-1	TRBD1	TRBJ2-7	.	CASSSSRTGRYEQYF	TGCGCCAGCAGCTCCTCACGGACAGGGCGCTACGAGCAGTACTTC
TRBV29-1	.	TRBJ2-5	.	CSVVTSARETQYF	TGCAGCGTTGTAACGTCAGCGCGGGAGACCCAGTACTTC
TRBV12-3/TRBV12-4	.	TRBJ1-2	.	CASSRLGGDYGYTF	TGTGCCAGCAGCAGGCTGGGGGGGGACTATGGCTACACCTTC
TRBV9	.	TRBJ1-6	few	CASSGDLASPLHF	TGTGCCAGCAGCGGGGACCTGGCTTCACCCCTCCACTTT
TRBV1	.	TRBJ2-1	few	CTSSHPWGDRGSYNEQFF	TGCACCAGCAGCCACCCCTGGGGGGACAGGGGCTCCTACAATGAGCAGTTCTTC
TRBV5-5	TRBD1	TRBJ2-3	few	CASSPGTGSRTDTQYF	TGTGCCAGCAGCCCGGGGACAGGGTCTCGCACAGATACGCAGTATTTT
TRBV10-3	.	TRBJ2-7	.	CAISVRRAYEQYF	TGTGCCATCAGTGTGAGGAGAGCCTACGAGCAGTACTTC
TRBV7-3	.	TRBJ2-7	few	CASKPASASYEQYF	TGTGCCAGCAAGCCGGCTAGCGCATCCTACGAGCAGTACTTC
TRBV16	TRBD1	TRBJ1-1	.	CASTPRSAGGLNTEAFF	TGTGCCAGCACCCCCAGGTCGGCAGGGGGACTGAACACTGAAGCTTTCTTT
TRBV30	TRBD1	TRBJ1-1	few	CAWSHLGQGPALIAFF	TGTGCCTGGAGTCACCTCGGACAGGGGCCCGCTTTGATAGCTTTCTTT
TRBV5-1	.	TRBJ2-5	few	CASRSRLQVPQETQYF	TGCGCCAGCAGGTCTCGCCTACAGGTCCCCCAGGAGACCCAGTACTTC
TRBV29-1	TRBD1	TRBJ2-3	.	CSVDWGQGIDTQYF	TGCAGCGTTGATTGGGGACAGGGAATAGATACGCAGTATTTT
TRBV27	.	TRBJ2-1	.	CASSLSRGSRIF	TGTGCCAGCAGTTTATCGAGGGGGTCTCGAATCTTC
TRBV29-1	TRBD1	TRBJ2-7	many	CSVGAGGSYEQYF	TGCAGCGTTGGGGCAGGGGGCTCCTACGAGCAGTACTTC
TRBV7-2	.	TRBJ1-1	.	CASSQQQVRSTEAFF	TGTGCCAGCAGCCAGCAACAGGTTCGAAGCACTGAAGCTTTCTTT
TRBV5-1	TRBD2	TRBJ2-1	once	CASRPIGREGVHEQFF	TGCGCCAGCAGGCCTATTGGGCGGGAGGGCGTACATGAGCAGTTCTTC
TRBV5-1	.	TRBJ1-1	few	CASSPSGPRSTEAFF	TGCGCCAGCAGCCCCAGTGGCCCGCGGAGTACTGAAGCTTTCTTT
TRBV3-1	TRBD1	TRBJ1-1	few	CASSPQGGTEAFF	TGTGCCAGCAGTCCCCAGGGGGGCACTGAAGCTTTCTTT